This TCR beta chain was found in a study of OX40 agonist ivuxolimab in advanced cancers. Study-level background: The dose-escalation group included hepatocellular carcinoma, melanoma, renal cell carcinoma and head and neck cancer. Participants averaged roughly 60 years of age (range 23 to 79) and were roughly 80% male.

About this clone itself: Its specificity is not known.

CDR3 length: 17 amino acids. V trimming: 0 bases; J trimming: 7 bases; junction bases outside the gene matches: 8. The V gene's germline CDR1 is LGHNA and CDR2 YSLEER. Blood samples were obtained at baseline, cycle 4 day 1, and cycle 7 day 1. The table came from immunoSEQ multiplex PCR; TCRdb's copy has only in-frame clones and leaves some out. The sample lists 65,000 or so clones; roughly 88% were seen once. The study, taken as a whole, reports: Certain nonresponding patients likewise had low normalized T-cell clonal expansion.

The source is an adult with an advanced solid tumor such as melanoma, head and neck, liver or kidney cancer. The sequenced sample was CD4+ or CD8+ T cells sorted from blood, obtained in a trial of the OX40 agonist ivuxolimab. The chain uses TRBV4-3 and TRBJ2-3, with TRBD1 matching over 12 bases. CDR3 loop: CASSQDRGQGAGNTQYF. The CDR3 coding sequence is TGCGCCAGCAGCCAAGATCGGGGACAGGGGGCTGGGAATACGCAGTATTTT.